Reported below is one T cell receptor (beta chain). Gene labels here are mouse ones. Sequencing ends 4 residues short of the CDR3 end; the germline J gene provides the rest. These data are taken from a study of CD8+ T cells in alopecia areata. Following extraction, RNA underwent reverse transcription to cDNA, which served as the sequencing template. The data were produced by immunoSEQ multiplex PCR, yet TCRdb's version contains in-frame clones alone and is incomplete. This table holds about 120,000 clones with no singletons; the top ten claim roughly 21%. The length of the CDR3 is 16 residues. Germline V gives CDR1 FNHDT, CDR2 SITEND (reference sequence). Trimming took 1 base from V and 5 from J; bases not matched to a gene: 5.

The source material was lesional skin. The clonotype originates from a C3H/HeJ mouse with alopecia areata. The strain's MHC type: H2-k. The chain employs TRBV19 and TRBJ2-1; 11 bases match TRBD2. The part of the CDR3 DNA that was read is TGTGCCAGCAGTATAACTGGGGGGGCAGTGAATGCT. Translating it yields CASSITGGAVNA. The CDR3 reads in full as CASSITGGAVNAEQFF.